This T cell receptor (beta chain) was obtained from a study of Graves' ophthalmopathy and Graves' hyperthyroidism. This clonotype was observed many times. The antigen is not known. Overall study results and limits: Also, most clonotypes expanded in the thyroid above 0.001 frequency appeared in blood. Predictions made by the model for ophthalmopathy progression reached more than 55% sensitivity and about 72% specificity.

Germline lookup yields CDR1 MDHEN and CDR2 SYDVKM. The CDR3 sequence is 12 residues long. Trimming left V 6 bases short and J 5 bases short, with 10 bases between. Certain patients, namely those with other autoimmune diseases, uncontrolled infections, pregnancy or lactation, were excluded. The PBMCs used were ones drawn from 10 ml of fresh peripheral blood. Investigators amplified TCR beta CDR3 regions from RNA transcripts. First-round RT-PCR with HTBI primers preceded a second-round multiplex PCR. Each CDR3 protein is one row after TCRdb ran MiXCR on the multiplex PCR reads. This table has 340,000 or so distinct CDR3 sequences, about 17% appearing once.

The gene calls are TRBV28 and TRBJ1-2, with a possible D match to TRBD1 (5 bases). The TCR comes from an adult man with Graves' ophthalmopathy. Sequencing was carried out using peripheral blood. CDR3 nucleotide sequence: TGTGCCAGCAGACCGGGGCTGTATGGCTACACCTTC. Amino acids: CASRPGLYGYTF.